This paragraph covers one TCR beta chain sequence. Antigen: not known. This entry belongs to a study of glioma-infiltrating T cells. Findings and limits, study-wide: Tissue and blood shared very few CDR3 sequences. Tissue-blood divergence was below expectation in non-neoplastic patients, above in gliomas.

Amplification of TCR alpha and beta CDR3 regions from RNA used iRepertoire nested multiplex PCR. For one-step reverse transcription and amplification, about 85-400 ng of tissue mRNA or PBMC total RNA was used. TCRdb passed the multiplex PCR reads through MiXCR, listing each CDR3 protein once. The repertoire holds roughly 4,600 distinct CDR3 sequences, with under 30% as singletons. CDR1 is MGHRA, CDR2 YSYEKL, per germline. The CDR3 totals 16 residues. The V and J ends lost 0 bases and 6 bases respectively, with 15 bases between them. Sequencing was carried out using glioma tissue, nonneoplastic brain tissue, or PBMCs (not recorded which). J is TRBJ1-5 and V is TRBV4-1, with D perhaps TRBD1 (5 bases). This clonotype originated in a human donor with low-grade glioma or glioblastoma, undergoing nonglioma brain surgery, or in good health (not recorded which). CDR3 sequence (DNA): TGCGCCAGCAGCCAAGAAGGGCGGGGGGGGAGTCAGCCCCAGCATTTT. Translated: CASSQEGRGGSQPQHF.